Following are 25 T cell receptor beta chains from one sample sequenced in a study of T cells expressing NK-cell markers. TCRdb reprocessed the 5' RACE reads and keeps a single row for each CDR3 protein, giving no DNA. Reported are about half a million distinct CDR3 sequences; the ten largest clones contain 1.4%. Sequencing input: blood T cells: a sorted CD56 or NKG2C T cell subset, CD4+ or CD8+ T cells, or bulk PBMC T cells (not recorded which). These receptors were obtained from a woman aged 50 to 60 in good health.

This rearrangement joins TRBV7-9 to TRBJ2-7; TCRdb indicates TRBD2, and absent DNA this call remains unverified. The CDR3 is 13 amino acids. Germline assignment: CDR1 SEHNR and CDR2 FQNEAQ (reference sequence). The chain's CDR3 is CAAGGGIGGEQYF.

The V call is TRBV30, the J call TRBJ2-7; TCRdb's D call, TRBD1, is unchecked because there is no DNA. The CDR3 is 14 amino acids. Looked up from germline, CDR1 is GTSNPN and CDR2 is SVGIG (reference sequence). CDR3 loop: CAWSVSRVAYEQYF.

The CDR3 sequence: CASSLVGSGPYNEQFF. The J gene is TRBJ2-1, the V gene TRBV7-2; the TCRdb call, TRBD2, lacks DNA for checking. This CDR3 has 16 residues. Germline V gene data show CDR1 as SGHTA and CDR2 as FQGNSA.

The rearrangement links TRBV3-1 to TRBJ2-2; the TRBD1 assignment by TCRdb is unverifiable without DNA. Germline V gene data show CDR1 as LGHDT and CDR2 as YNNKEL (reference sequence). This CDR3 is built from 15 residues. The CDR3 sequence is CASSRRQGAGGELFF.

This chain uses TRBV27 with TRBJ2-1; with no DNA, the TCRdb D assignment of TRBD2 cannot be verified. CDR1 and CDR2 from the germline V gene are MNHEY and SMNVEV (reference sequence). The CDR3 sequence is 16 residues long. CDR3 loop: CASSLRSSGSTNEQFF.

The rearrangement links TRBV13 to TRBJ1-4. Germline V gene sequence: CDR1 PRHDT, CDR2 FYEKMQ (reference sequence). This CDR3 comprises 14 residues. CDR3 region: CASSLGLMDEKLFF.

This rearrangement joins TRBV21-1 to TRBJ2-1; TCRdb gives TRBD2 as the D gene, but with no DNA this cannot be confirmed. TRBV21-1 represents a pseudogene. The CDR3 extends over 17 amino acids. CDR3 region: CASSNWTSGFAYNEQFF.

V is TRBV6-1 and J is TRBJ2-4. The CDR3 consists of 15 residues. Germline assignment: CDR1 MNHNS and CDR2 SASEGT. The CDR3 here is CASSESRLAKNIQYF.

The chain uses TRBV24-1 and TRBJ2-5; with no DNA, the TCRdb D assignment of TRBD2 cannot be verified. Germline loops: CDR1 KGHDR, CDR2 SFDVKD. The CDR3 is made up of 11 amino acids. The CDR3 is CATSDLGSWYF.

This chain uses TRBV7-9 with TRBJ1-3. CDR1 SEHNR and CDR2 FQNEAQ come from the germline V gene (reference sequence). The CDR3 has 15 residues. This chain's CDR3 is CAGVWAGYSGNTIYF. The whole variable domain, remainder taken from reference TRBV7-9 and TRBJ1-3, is DTGVSQNPRHKITKRGQNVTFRCDPISEHNRLYWYRQTLGQGPEFLTYFQNEAQLEKSRLLSDRFSAERPKGSFSTLEIQRTEQGDSAMYLCAGVWAGYSGNTIYFGEGSWLTVV.

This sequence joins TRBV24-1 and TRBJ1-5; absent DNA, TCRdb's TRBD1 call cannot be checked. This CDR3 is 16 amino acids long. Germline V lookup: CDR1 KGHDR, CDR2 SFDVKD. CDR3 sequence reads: CATSVWDRGVDQPQHF.

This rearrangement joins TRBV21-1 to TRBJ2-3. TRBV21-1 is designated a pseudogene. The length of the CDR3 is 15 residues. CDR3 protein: CASSKAGESTDTQYF.

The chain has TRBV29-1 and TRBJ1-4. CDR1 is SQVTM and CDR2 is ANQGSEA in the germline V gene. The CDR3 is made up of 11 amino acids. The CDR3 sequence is CSVDLGEKLFF.

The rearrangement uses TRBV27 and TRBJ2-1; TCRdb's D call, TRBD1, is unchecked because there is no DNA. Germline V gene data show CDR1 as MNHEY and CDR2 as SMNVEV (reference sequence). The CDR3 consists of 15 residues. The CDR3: CASKPPDGIYNEQFF.

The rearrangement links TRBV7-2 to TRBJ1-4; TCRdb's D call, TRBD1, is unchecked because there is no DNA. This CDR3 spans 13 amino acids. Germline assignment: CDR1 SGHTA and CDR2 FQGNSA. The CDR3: CASSNAPAEKLFF. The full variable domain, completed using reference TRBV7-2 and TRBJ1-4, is GAGVSQSPSNKVTEKGKDVELRCDPISGHTALYWYRQSLGQGLEFLIYFQGNSAPDKSGLPSDRFSAERTGGSVSTLTIQRTQQEDSAVYLCASSNAPAEKLFFGSGTQLSVL.

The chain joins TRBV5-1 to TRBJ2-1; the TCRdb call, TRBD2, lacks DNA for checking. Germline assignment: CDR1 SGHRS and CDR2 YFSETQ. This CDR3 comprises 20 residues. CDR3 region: CASSLAQTSGRASSYNEQFF.

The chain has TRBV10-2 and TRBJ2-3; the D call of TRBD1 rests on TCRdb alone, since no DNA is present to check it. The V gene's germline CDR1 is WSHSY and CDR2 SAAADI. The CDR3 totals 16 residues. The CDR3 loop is CASSDGGGYSTDTQYF.

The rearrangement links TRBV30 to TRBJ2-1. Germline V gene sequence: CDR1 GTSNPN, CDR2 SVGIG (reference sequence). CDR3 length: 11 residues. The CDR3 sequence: CAWTATNEQFF.

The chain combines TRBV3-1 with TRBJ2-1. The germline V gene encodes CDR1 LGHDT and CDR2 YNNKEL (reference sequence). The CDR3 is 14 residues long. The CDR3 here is CASSVRVGYNEQFF.

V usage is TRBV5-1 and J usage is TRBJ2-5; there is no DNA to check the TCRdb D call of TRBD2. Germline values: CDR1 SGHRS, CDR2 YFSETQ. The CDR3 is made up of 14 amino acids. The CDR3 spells CASSLREGQETQYF.

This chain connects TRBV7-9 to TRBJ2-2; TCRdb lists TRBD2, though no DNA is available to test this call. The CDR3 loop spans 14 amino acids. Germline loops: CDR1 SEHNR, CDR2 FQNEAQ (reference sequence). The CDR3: CASRRRETAGELFF.

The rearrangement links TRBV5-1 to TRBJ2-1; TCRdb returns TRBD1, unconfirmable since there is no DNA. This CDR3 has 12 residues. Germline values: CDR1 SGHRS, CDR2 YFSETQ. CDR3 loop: CASSAPGAEQFF.

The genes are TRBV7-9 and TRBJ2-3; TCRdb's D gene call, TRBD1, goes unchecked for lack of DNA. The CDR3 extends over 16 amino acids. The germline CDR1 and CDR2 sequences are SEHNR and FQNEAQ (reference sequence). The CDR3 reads CASRKGGPPSTDTQYF.

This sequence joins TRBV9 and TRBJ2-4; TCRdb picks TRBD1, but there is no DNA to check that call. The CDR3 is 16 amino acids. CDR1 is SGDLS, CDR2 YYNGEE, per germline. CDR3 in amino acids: CASSVRDSVAKNIQYF.

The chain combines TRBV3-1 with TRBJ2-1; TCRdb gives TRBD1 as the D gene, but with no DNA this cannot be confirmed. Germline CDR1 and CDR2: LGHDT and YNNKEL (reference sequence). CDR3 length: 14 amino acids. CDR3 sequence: CASAKSGLGSEQFF.